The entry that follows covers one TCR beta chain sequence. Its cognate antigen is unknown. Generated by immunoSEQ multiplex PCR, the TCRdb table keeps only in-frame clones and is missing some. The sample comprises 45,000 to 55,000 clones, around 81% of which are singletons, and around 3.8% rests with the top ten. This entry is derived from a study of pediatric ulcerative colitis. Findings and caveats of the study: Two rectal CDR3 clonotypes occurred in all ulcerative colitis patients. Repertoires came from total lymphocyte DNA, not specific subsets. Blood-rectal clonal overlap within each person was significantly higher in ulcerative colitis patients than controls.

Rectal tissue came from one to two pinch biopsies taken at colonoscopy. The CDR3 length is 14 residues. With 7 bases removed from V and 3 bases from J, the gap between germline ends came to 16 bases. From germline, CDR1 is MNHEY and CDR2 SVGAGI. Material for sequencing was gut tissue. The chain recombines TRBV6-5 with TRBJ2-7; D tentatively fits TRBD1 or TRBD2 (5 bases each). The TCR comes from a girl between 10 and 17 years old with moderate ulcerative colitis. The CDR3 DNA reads TGTGCCAGCAATCGGGACGGCACCTACTACGAGCAGTACTTC. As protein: CASNRDGTYYEQYF.